One sample yielded the 30 T cell receptor beta chains listed below, sequenced in a study of post-analysis software for immune sequencing data. Their target antigens are unknown. General observations from the study: Among 5 or 6 TRBV segments more frequent in patients than controls were TRBV5-6, TRBV5-1 and TRBV20-1.

Presence of unique molecular identifiers characterized the TCR beta cDNA libraries. TCRdb called the PCR reads again in MiXCR, with one record for every CDR3 protein. The sample consists of approximately 360,000 distinct CDR3 sequences, roughly 36% of them appearing once. Sequenced input: blood. The receptors originated from a girl aged 10 to 17 with multiple sclerosis.

The V and J genes are TRBV7-8 and TRBJ2-1; tentative D call: TRBD1 (5 bases). Per the germline V gene, CDR1 is SGHVS and CDR2 is FQNEAQ. V was cut by 1 base and J by 5 bases, with 9 bases left in between. CDR3 length: 14 amino acids. The CDR3 region has the DNA TGTGCCAGCAGCTTAGTGCCAGGGAACAATGAGCAGTTCTTC. Encoded protein: CASSLVPGNNEQFF.

This rearrangement joins TRBV4-1 to TRBJ2-5; D tentatively fits TRBD1 or TRBD2 (5 bases each). This CDR3 has 15 amino acids. Germline loops: CDR1 MGHRA, CDR2 YSYEKL. Between the trimmed V and J ends, which lost 0 bases and 14 bases, there was a span of 22 bases. The chain's CDR3 is CASSQEEARDPHDYF. The DNA of the CDR3 is TGCGCCAGCAGCCAAGAAGAGGCTCGGGACCCACATGATTACTTC.

This clonotype came up a few times. This sequence joins TRBV19 and TRBJ2-3; no clear D gene. Germline loops: CDR1 LNHDA, CDR2 SQIVND (reference sequence). This CDR3 has 15 residues. V lost 5 bases and J lost 1, with 13 bases in between. The CDR3 sequence is CASSQWLAGTDTQYF. The CDR3 nucleotides are TGTGCCAGTAGTCAATGGCTTGCCGGCACAGATACGCAGTATTTT.

This clonotype has just a few counts. This chain links TRBV5-1 with TRBJ2-5, with 7 bases identical to TRBD1. The CDR3 is made up of 15 amino acids. CDR1 SGHRS and CDR2 YFSETQ come from the germline V gene. Trimming cost V 0 bases and J 2 bases; bases outside gene matches: 4. The CDR3 coding sequence is TGCGCCAGCAGCTTGGCTCCGGGACAGCAAGAGACCCAGTACTTC. Translated: CASSLAPGQQETQYF.

This clonotype was picked up many times. The chain uses TRBV20-1 and TRBJ1-4; D ambiguous. Germline assignment: CDR1 DFQATT and CDR2 SNEGSKA (reference sequence). The V gene lost 0 bases and the J gene lost 5 bases, with 13 bases spanning the gap. This CDR3 is built from 15 residues. This CDR3 reads CSARDRTRPNEKLFF. The DNA of the CDR3 is TGCAGTGCTAGAGATCGAACTAGGCCAAATGAAAAACTGTTTTTT.

The chain employs TRBV9 and TRBJ2-5; 10 bases fit TRBD2. The DNA end is more similar to TRBJ2-7, so the J call may be wrong. This CDR3 comprises 16 residues. From germline, CDR1 is SGDLS and CDR2 YYNGEE. Here the CDR3 reads CASSVEASGGNYEQYF. CDR3 DNA: TGTGCCAGCAGCGTAGAGGCTAGCGGGGGAAATTACGAGCAGTACTTC.

This rearrangement joins TRBV2 to TRBJ2-1; D remains unclear. CDR1 is SNHLY and CDR2 is FYNNEI in the germline V gene. V lost 4 bases to trimming and J lost 10 bases, with 5 bases between them. There are 10 residues in the CDR3. The CDR3 is CASSGYEQFF. CDR3 DNA: TGTGCCAGCAGTGGGTACGAGCAGTTCTTC.

This clonotype was picked up a small number of times. The chain uses TRBV5-1 and TRBJ2-7; the D is unclear. Per the germline V gene, CDR1 is SGHRS and CDR2 is YFSETQ. The V and J ends lost 4 bases and 0 bases respectively, with 14 bases between them. This CDR3 has 15 amino acids. CDR3 sequence reads: CASSMNLDGSYEQYF. In nucleotides, the CDR3 is TGCGCCAGCAGCATGAATCTTGACGGCTCCTACGAGCAGTACTTC.

This clonotype was detected only a few times. The rearrangement uses TRBV6-5 and TRBJ2-5, with 7 bases that match TRBD1. CDR1 is MNHEY and CDR2 is SVGAGI in the germline V gene. The length of the CDR3 is 15 residues. With V trimmed by 5 bases and J by 2 bases, 8 bases remained unmatched. CDR3 loop: CASSAWDRAQETQYF. The CDR3 coding sequence is TGTGCCAGCAGTGCCTGGGACAGAGCTCAAGAGACCCAGTACTTC.

The chain combines TRBV5-1 with TRBJ2-1; D gene unclear. The germline CDR1 and CDR2 sequences are SGHRS and YFSETQ. This CDR3 has 16 residues. Trimming cost V 0 bases and J 0 bases, with 10 bases left between them. The CDR3 is CASSLDSAGSYNEQFF. As DNA, the CDR3 is TGCGCCAGCAGCTTGGATTCAGCAGGCTCCTACAATGAGCAGTTCTTC.

This clonotype has more than one count but fewer than ten. The chain employs TRBV7-9 and TRBJ1-6; 7 bases line up with TRBD1. The germline gives CDR1 SEHNR, CDR2 FQNEAQ (reference sequence). V shed 2 bases and J 8 bases; nucleotides not matched to a gene: 6. The CDR3 has 15 residues. This chain's CDR3 is CASSLRQGQDSPLHF. The CDR3 DNA is TGTGCCAGCAGCTTACGACAGGGACAAGATTCACCCCTCCACTTT.

The rearrangement uses TRBV7-2 and TRBJ2-7; 11 bases align to TRBD1. The V gene end was trimmed by 2 bases and the J gene end by 3 bases; junction bases not matched to a gene: 12. CDR3 size: 18 residues. Germline V gives CDR1 SGHTA, CDR2 FQGNSA. CDR3: CASSLYRKGDRGFYEQYF. CDR3 DNA: TGTGCCAGCAGCTTATACCGGAAGGGGGACAGGGGGTTCTACGAGCAGTACTTC.

The chain is built from TRBV25-1 and TRBJ2-7; the match to TRBD1 covers 9 bases. Unmatched junction bases numbered 5, after V lost 3 bases and J lost 2 bases. The CDR3 runs to 15 residues. CDR1 MGHDK and CDR2 SYGVNS come from the germline V gene. The CDR3 DNA sequence: TGTGCCAGCAGTGAGGAGGGACAGGGAACCTACGAGCAGTACTTC. Translated, it gives CASSEEGQGTYEQYF.

This clonotype was seen a handful of times. V usage is TRBV9 and J usage is TRBJ1-1, with D possibly being TRBD1 (6 bases). V lost 2 bases and J lost 4, with 15 bases in between. This CDR3 is 15 amino acids long. Germline loops: CDR1 SGDLS, CDR2 YYNGEE. CDR3 bases: TGTGCCAGCAGCGTTTCCGGGACATCTTTCACTGAAGCTTTCTTT. This encodes CASSVSGTSFTEAFF. Full variable domain (rest looked up from reference TRBV9 and TRBJ1-1): DSGVTQTPKHLITATGQRVTLRCSPRSGDLSVYWYQQSLDQGLQFLIQYYNGEERAKGNILERFSAQQFPDLHSELNLSSLELGDSALYFCASSVSGTSFTEAFFGQGTRLTVV.

The V and J genes are TRBV5-1 and TRBJ2-5; D gene unclear. The CDR3 is made up of 15 amino acids. Trimming left V 0 bases short and J 11 bases short, with 20 bases between. The germline gives CDR1 SGHRS, CDR2 YFSETQ. The CDR3 loop reads CASSLDLTPAGEQYF. CDR3 nucleotide sequence: TGCGCCAGCAGCTTGGACCTCACTCCCGCCGGAGAGCAGTACTTC.

This chain uses TRBV5-1 with TRBJ2-1; 9 nucleotides agree with TRBD1. V shed 6 bases and J 5 bases; nucleotides not matched to a gene: 9. CDR3 length: 15 amino acids. CDR1 is SGHRS, CDR2 YFSETQ, per germline. This CDR3 reads CASMIRTGVNNEQFF. CDR3 nucleotides: TGCGCCAGCATGATTAGGACAGGGGTCAACAATGAGCAGTTCTTC.

The J gene is TRBJ2-5, the V gene TRBV4-1; D tentatively reads TRBD1 or TRBD2 (5 bases each). V was trimmed by 5 bases and J by 5 bases, leaving 15 bases between them. Germline CDR1 and CDR2: MGHRA and YSYEKL. The CDR3 has 14 residues. The CDR3 coding sequence is TGCGCCAGCAGCTTCACGGGGACGGTGGAGACCCAGTACTTC. This codes for CASSFTGTVETQYF.

This clonotype was detected a few times. The chain couples TRBV6-6 to TRBJ1-1, with 9 bases aligning to TRBD1. The V gene's germline CDR1 is MNHNY and CDR2 SVGAGI (reference sequence). Unmatched junction bases numbered 8, after V lost 8 bases and J lost 4 bases. This CDR3 is 14 amino acids long. The CDR3: CASWYPGQGTEAFF. The CDR3 nucleotides read TGTGCCAGCTGGTACCCGGGACAGGGCACTGAAGCTTTCTTT.

The V and J genes are TRBV27 and TRBJ1-2, with 9 bases fitting TRBD1. V was clipped by 1 base and J by 5 bases; unmatched bases: 8. This CDR3 contains 16 residues. Germline lookup yields CDR1 MNHEY and CDR2 SMNVEV (reference sequence). CDR3 sequence: CASSLLGQGAPYGYTF. The CDR3 DNA is TGTGCCAGCAGTTTATTGGGACAGGGAGCTCCTTATGGCTACACCTTC.

V gene TRBV28 combines with J gene TRBJ1-5; 7 bases fit TRBD1. Germline values: CDR1 MDHEN, CDR2 SYDVKM. The CDR3 runs 14 residues. V was clipped by 10 bases and J by 2 bases; unmatched bases: 8. The CDR3 DNA follows: TGTGCCACCGACAGGGAAAGAGGCAATCAGCCCCAGCATTTT. Its translation: CATDRERGNQPQHF.

This clonotype was counted only a few times. The CDR3 spells CASSRQLVGNIQYF. CDR3 sequence (DNA): TGTGCCAGCAGCAGACAGCTCGTGGGGAACATTCAGTACTTC. The chain joins TRBV7-9 to TRBJ2-4; maybe TRBD1 (5 bases). Germline V gives CDR1 SEHNR, CDR2 FQNEAQ (reference sequence). Trimming cost V 5 bases and J 7 bases, with 15 bases left between them. The CDR3 has 14 residues.

The genes are TRBV6-5 and TRBJ1-2; 7 bases fit TRBD1. V lost 5 bases and J lost 3; bases outside the gene matches: 6. Germline values: CDR1 MNHEY, CDR2 SVGAGI. This CDR3 spans 14 amino acids. The CDR3 spells CASSLDREDYGYTF. The DNA for the CDR3 is TGTGCCAGCAGTCTCGACAGGGAGGACTATGGCTACACCTTC.

The V gene is TRBV7-9, the J gene TRBJ2-3, with D tentatively TRBD2 (6 bases). Germline CDR1 and CDR2: SEHNR and FQNEAQ (reference sequence). The CDR3 loop spans 19 amino acids. The V end was cut by 3 bases, the J end by 5 bases, with 27 bases between. CDR3 nucleotides: TGTGCCAGCAGCTTGGTTGGTGCCCGGCGGGGAGGCCGGGTAGATACGCAGTATTTT. It yields the protein CASSLVGARRGGRVDTQYF.

The chain carries TRBV18 and TRBJ1-1; the D is unclear. The V gene's germline CDR1 is KGHSH and CDR2 LQKENI. CDR3 length: 15 residues. V lost 1 base and J 3 bases, leaving 12 bases between the germline ends. The chain's CDR3 is CASSPRPPEHTEAFF. The CDR3 nucleotides are TGTGCCAGCTCACCACGTCCCCCGGAGCACACTGAAGCTTTCTTT.

This clonotype was seen a few times. V and J are TRBV4-3 and TRBJ2-7; maybe TRBD1 (5 bases). The V end lost 0 bases, the J end lost 4 bases, and 10 bases lay between the germline ends. The CDR3 runs 14 residues. The germline V gene encodes CDR1 LGHNA and CDR2 YSLEER. CDR3 coding DNA: TGCGCCAGCAGCCAAGACCCTACAGGTTACGAGCAGTACTTC. It translates to CASSQDPTGYEQYF.

The rearrangement joins TRBV20-1 to TRBJ2-1; 9 nucleotides agree with TRBD1. Unmatched junction bases numbered 7, after V lost 3 bases and J lost 1 base. CDR3 size: 16 residues. Per the germline V gene, CDR1 is DFQATT and CDR2 is SNEGSKA (reference sequence). CDR3 residues: CSARGGDRASYNEQFF. The CDR3 DNA follows: TGCAGTGCTAGGGGTGGGGACAGGGCTTCCTACAATGAGCAGTTCTTC.

The chain has TRBV7-3 and TRBJ1-1; D is possibly TRBD1 (6 bases). Germline V gene sequence: CDR1 SGHTA, CDR2 FQGTGA. The CDR3 has 15 amino acids. V was cut by 5 bases and J by 3 bases, with 16 bases left in between. The CDR3 DNA reads as TGTGCCAGCAGCATAAATGGGGGCATGGACACTGAAGCTTTCTTT. It yields the protein CASSINGGMDTEAFF.

A few counts support this clonotype. The V gene is TRBV18, the J gene TRBJ2-7, with D perhaps TRBD2 (5 bases). CDR1 KGHSH and CDR2 LQKENI come from the germline V gene. Trimming cost V 6 bases and J 2 bases, with 14 bases left between them. The CDR3 length is 14 residues. The CDR3 sequence is CASSVASGTYEQYF. In DNA, the CDR3 is TGTGCCAGCTCCGTGGCATCGGGGACCTACGAGCAGTACTTC.

The chain combines TRBV7-9 with TRBJ2-3; D is uncertain. Per the germline V gene, CDR1 is SEHNR and CDR2 is FQNEAQ (reference sequence). This CDR3 contains 16 residues. Trimming took 5 bases from V and 2 from J, leaving 17 bases between them. The CDR3 nucleotides read TGTGCCAGCAGCCCGACGTCCTCCCACACCACAGATACGCAGTATTTT. It codes for CASSPTSSHTTDTQYF.

The rearrangement joins TRBV5-5 to TRBJ1-6; perhaps TRBD1 as D (5 bases). Germline-derived CDR1 and CDR2 are SGHKS and YYEKEE (reference sequence). The CDR3 contains 15 residues. V was cut by 0 bases and J by 5 bases, with 9 bases left in between. CDR3 nucleotides: TGTGCCAGCAGCTTGGTCAGGGTCGATAATTCACCCCTCCACTTT. Its translation: CASSLVRVDNSPLHF.